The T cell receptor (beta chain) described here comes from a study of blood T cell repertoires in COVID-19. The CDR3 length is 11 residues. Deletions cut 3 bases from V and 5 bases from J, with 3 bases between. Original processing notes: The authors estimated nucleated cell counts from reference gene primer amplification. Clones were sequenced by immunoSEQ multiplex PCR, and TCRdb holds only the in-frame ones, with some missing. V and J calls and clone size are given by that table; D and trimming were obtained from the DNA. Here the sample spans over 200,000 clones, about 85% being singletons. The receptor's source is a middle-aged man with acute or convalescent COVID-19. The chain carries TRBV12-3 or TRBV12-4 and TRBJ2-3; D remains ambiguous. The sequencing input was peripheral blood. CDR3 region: CASSFIDTQYF. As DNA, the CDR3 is TGTGCCAGCAGTTTTATAGATACGCAGTATTTT.